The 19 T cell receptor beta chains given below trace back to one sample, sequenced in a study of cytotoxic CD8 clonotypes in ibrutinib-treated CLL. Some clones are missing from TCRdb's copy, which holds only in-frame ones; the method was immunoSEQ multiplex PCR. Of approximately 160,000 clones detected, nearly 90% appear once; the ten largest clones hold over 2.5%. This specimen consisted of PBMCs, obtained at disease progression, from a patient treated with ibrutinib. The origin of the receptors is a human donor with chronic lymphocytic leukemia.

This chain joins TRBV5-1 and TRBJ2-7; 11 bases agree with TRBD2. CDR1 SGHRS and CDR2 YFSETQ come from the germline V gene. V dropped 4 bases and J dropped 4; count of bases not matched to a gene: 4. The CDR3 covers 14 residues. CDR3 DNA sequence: TGCGCCAGCAGCACGGGACTAGCGGCATACGAGCAGTACTTC. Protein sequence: CASSTGLAAYEQYF.

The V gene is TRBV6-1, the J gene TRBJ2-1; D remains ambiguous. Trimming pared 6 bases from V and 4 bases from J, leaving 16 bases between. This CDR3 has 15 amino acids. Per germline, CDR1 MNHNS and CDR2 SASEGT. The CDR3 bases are TGTGCCAGCAGAAACCAGATAGGTCAGTACAATGAGCAGTTCTTC. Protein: CASRNQIGQYNEQFF.

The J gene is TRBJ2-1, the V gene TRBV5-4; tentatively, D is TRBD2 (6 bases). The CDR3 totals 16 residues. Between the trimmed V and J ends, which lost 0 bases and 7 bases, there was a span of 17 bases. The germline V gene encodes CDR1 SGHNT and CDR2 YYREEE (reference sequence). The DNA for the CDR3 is TGTGCCAGCAGCTTGGAAGGCGGGAACCTGGGGAATGAGCAGTTCTTC. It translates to CASSLEGGNLGNEQFF.

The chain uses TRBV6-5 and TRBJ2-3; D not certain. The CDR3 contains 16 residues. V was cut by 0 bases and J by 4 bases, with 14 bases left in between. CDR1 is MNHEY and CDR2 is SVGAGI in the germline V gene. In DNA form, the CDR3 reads TGTGCCAGCAGTTACTCGGAAGCTGCGTCCGCAGATACGCAGTATTTT. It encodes CASSYSEAASADTQYF.

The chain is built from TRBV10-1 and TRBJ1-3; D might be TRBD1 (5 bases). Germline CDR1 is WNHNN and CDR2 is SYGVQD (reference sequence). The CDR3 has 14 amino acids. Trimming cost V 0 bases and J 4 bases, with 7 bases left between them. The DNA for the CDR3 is TGCGCCAGCAGTGAGTCCGGGACGGGAAACACCATATATTTT. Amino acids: CASSESGTGNTIYF.

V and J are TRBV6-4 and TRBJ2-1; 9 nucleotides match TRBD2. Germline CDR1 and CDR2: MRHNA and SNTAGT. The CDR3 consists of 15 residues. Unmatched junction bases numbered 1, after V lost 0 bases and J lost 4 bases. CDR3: CASSDSSGSYNEQFF. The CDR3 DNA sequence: TGTGCCAGCAGTGACTCTAGCGGGAGTTACAATGAGCAGTTCTTC.

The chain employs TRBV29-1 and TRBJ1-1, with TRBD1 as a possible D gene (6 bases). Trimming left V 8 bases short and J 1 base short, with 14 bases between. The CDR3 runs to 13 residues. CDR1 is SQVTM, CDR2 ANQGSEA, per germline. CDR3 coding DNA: TGCAGCTCGATGGGCAGGGGGAACACTGAAGCTTTCTTT. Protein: CSSMGRGNTEAFF.

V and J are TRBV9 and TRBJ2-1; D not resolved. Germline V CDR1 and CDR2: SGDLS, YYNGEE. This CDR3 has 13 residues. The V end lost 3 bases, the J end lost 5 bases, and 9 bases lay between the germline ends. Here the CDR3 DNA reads TGTGCCAGCAGCGCCAGGTATGACAATGAGCAGTTCTTC. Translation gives CASSARYDNEQFF.

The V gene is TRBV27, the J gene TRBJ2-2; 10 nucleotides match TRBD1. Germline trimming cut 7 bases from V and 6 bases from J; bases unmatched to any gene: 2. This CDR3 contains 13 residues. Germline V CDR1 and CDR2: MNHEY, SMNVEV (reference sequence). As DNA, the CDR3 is TGTGCCAGCAAAGGACAGGGGGCCGGGGAGCTGTTTTTT. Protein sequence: CASKGQGAGELFF.

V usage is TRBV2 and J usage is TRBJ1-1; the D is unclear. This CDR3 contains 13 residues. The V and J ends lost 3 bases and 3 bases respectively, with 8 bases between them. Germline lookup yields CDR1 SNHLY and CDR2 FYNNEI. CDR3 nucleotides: TGTGCCAGCAGTGACAGGCTCTACACTGAAGCTTTCTTT. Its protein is CASSDRLYTEAFF.

The CDR3: CATEKTDYFSYEQYF. As DNA, the CDR3 is TGTGCCACCGAGAAGACAGACTACTTCTCCTACGAGCAGTACTTC. The chain carries TRBV5-8 and TRBJ2-7, with D perhaps assigned TRBD1 or TRBD2 (5 bases each). V was pared by 9 bases and J by 0 bases, with 19 bases between. CDR3 size: 15 residues. Germline-derived CDR1 and CDR2 are SGHTS and YDEGEE.

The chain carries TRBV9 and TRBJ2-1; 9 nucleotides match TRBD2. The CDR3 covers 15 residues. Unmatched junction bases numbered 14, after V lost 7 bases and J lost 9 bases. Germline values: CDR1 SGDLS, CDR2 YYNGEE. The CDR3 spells CASSISGGREGEQFF. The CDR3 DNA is TGTGCCAGCTCTATTTCGGGCGGGAGGGAAGGTGAGCAGTTCTTC.

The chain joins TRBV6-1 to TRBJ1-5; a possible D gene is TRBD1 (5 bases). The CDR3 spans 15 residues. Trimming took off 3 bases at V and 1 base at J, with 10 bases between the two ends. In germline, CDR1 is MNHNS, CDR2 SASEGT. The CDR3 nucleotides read TGTGCCAGCAGTGACCAGGGTTTGAGCAATCAGCCCCAGCATTTT. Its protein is CASSDQGLSNQPQHF.

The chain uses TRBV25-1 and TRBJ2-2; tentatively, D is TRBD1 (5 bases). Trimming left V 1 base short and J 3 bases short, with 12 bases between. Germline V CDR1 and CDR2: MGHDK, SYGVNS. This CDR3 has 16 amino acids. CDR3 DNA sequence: TGTGCCAGCAGTGAATGGTTTCTAGGGGACACCGGGGAGCTGTTTTTT. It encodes CASSEWFLGDTGELFF.

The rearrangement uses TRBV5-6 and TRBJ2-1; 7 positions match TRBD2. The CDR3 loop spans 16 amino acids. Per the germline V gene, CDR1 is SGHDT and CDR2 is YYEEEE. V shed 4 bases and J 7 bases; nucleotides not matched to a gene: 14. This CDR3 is CASSPTLAERGNEQFF. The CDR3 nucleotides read TGTGCCAGCAGCCCGACCCTAGCGGAGAGGGGAAATGAGCAGTTCTTC.

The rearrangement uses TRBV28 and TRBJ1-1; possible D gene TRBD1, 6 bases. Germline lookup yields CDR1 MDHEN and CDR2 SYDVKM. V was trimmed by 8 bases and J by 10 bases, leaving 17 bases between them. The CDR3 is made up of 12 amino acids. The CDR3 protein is CASPQGRLAAFF. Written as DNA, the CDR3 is TGTGCCAGCCCCCAGGGGCGTTTAGCAGCTTTCTTT.

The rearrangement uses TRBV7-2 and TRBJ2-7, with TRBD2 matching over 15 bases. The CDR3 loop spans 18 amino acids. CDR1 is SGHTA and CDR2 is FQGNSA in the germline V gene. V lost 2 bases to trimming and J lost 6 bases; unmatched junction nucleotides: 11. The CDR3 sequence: CASSLSGLAGGPNGEQYF. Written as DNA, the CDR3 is TGTGCCAGCAGCTTATCCGGACTAGCGGGAGGGCCTAATGGCGAGCAGTACTTC.

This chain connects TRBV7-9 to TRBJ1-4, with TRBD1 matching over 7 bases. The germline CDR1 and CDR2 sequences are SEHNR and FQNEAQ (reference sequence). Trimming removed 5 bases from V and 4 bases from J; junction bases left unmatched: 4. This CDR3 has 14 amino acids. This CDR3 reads CASSGQANNEKLFF. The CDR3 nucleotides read TGTGCCAGCAGCGGACAGGCGAATAATGAAAAACTGTTTTTT.

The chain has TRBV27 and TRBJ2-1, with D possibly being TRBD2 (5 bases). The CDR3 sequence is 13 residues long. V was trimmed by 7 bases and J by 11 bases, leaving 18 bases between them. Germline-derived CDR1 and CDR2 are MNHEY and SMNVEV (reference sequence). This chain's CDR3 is CASTPTPGLKQFF. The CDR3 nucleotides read TGTGCCAGCACTCCCACCCCCGGACTCAAGCAGTTCTTC.